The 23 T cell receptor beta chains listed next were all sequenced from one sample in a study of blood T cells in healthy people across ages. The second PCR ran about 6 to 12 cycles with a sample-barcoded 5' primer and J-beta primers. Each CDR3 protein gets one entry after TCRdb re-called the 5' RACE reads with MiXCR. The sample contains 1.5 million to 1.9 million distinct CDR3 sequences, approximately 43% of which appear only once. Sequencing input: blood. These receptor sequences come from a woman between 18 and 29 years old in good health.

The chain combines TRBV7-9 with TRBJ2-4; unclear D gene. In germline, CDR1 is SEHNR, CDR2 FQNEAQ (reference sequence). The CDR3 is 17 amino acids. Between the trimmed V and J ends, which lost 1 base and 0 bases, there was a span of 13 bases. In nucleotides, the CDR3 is TGTGCCAGCAGCTTAGATCGTAGGTTCATAGCCAAAAACATTCAGTACTTC. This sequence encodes CASSLDRRFIAKNIQYF. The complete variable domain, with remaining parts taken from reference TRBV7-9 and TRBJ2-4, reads DTGVSQNPRHKITKRGQNVTFRCDPISEHNRLYWYRQTLGQGPEFLTYFQNEAQLEKSRLLSDRFSAERPKGSFSTLEIQRTEQGDSAMYLCASSLDRRFIAKNIQYFGAGTRLSVL.

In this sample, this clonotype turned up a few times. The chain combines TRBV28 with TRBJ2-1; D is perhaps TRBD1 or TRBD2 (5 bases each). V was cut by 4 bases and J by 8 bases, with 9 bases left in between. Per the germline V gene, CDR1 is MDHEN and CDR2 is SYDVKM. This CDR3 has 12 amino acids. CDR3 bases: TGTGCCAGCAGTTCACTAGGGGATGAGCAGTTCTTC. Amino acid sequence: CASSSLGDEQFF.

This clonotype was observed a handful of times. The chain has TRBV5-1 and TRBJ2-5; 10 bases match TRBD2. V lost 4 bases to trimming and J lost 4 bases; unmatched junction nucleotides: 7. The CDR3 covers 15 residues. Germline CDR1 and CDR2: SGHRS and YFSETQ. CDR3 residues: CASSVAGGKGETQYF. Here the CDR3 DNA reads TGCGCCAGCAGCGTAGCGGGGGGTAAAGGAGAGACCCAGTACTTC.

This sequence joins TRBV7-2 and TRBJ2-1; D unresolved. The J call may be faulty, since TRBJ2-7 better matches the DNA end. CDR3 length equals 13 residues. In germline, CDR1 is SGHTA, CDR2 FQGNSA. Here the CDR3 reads CASSKASYNEQYF. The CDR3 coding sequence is TGTGCCAGCAGTAAGGCAAGTTACAATGAGCAGTACTTC.

This CDR3 is CASSPFYRGANEKLFF. The CDR3 coding sequence is TGTGCCAGCAGTCCCTTCTACAGGGGAGCTAATGAAAAACTGTTTTTT. This chain joins TRBV27 and TRBJ1-4, with 7 bases identical to TRBD1. Germline-derived CDR1 and CDR2 are MNHEY and SMNVEV (reference sequence). The V gene end was trimmed by 5 bases and the J gene end by 3 bases; junction bases not matched to a gene: 9. The CDR3 is made up of 16 amino acids.

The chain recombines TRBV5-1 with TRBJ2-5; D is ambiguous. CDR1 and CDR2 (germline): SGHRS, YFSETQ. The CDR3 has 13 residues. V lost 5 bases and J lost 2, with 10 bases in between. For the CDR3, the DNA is TGCGCCAGCAGGTTCGGTACTCAAGAGACCCAGTACTTC. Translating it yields CASRFGTQETQYF. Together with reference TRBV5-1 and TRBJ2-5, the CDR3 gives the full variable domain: KAGVTQTPRYLIKTRGQQVTLSCSPISGHRSVSWYQQTPGQGLQFLFEYFSETQRNKGNFPGRFSGRQFSNSRSEMNVSTLELGDSALYLCASRFGTQETQYFGPGTRLLVL.

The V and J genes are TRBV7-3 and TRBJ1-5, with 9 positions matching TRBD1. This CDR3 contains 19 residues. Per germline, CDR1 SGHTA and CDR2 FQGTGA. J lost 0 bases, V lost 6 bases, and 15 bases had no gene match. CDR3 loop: CASRRNLGDREYSNQPQHF. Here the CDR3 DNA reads TGTGCCAGCAGAAGGAACCTGGGGGACAGGGAATATAGCAATCAGCCCCAGCATTTT.

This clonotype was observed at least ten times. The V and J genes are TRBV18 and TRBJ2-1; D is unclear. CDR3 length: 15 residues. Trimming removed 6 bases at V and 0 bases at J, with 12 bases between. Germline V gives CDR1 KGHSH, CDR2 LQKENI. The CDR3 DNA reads TGTGCCAGCTCCCAAGATGTAAGCTCCTACAATGAGCAGTTCTTC. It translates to CASSQDVSSYNEQFF.

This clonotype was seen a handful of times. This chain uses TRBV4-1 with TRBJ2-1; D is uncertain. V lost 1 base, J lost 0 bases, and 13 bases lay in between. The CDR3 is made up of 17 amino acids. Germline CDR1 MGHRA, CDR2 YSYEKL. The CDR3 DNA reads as TGCGCCAGCAGCCAAGTTCTAGGCACACGCTCCTACAATGAGCAGTTCTTC. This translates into CASSQVLGTRSYNEQFF.

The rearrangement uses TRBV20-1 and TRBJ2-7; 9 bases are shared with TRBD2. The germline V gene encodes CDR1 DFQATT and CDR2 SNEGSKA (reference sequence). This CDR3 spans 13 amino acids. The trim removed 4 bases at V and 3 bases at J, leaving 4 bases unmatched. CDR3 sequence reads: CSATGTSFYEQYF. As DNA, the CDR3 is TGCAGTGCTACTGGGACTAGCTTCTACGAGCAGTACTTC.

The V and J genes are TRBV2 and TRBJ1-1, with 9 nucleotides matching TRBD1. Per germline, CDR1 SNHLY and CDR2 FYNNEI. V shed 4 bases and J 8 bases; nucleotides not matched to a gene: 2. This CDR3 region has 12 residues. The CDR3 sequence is CASSGQGEEAFF. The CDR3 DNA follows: TGTGCCAGCAGTGGACAGGGGGAAGAAGCTTTCTTT.

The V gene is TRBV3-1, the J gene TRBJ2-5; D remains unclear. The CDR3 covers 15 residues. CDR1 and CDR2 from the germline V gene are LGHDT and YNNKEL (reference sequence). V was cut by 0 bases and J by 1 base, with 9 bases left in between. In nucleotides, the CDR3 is TGTGCCAGCAGCCAAGATAGAACGGGCCAAGAGACCCAGTACTTC. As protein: CASSQDRTGQETQYF.

The chain's CDR3 is CASAPLSGSIVGETQYF. CDR3 in DNA: TGTGCCAGCGCTCCCCTTAGCGGGAGTATTGTAGGAGAGACCCAGTACTTC. This rearrangement joins TRBV6-6 to TRBJ2-5, with TRBD2 matching 9 bases. The CDR3 is 17 residues long. J lost 4 bases, V lost 8 bases, and 17 bases had no gene match. Germline loops: CDR1 MNHNY, CDR2 SVGAGI (reference sequence).

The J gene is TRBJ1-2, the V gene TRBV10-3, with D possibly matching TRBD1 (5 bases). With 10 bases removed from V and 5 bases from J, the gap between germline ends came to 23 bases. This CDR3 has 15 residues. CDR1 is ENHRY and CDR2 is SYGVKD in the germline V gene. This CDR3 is CATGGDGTSWYGYTF. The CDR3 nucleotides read TGTGCCACCGGCGGGGACGGCACTTCTTGGTATGGCTACACCTTC.

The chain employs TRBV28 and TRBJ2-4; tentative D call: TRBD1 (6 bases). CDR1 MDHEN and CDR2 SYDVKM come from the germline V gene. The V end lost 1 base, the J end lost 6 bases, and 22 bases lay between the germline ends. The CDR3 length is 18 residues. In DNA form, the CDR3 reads TGTGCCAGCAGTTTATCCCCCTTTGGACAGTCGAGATTAAACATTCAGTACTTC. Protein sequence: CASSLSPFGQSRLNIQYF.

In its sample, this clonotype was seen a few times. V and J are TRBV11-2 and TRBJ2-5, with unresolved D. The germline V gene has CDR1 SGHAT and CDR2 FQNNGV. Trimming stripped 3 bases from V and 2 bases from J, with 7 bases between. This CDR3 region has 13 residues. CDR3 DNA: TGTGCCAGCAGCTTCCGCTGGCAAGAGACCCAGTACTTC. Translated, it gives CASSFRWQETQYF.

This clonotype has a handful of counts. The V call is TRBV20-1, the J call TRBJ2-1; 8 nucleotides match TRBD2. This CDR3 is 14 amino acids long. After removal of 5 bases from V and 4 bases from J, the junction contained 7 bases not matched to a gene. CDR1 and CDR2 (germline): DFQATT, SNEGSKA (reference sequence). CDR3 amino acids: CSALSGREYNEQFF. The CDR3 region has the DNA TGCAGTGCTCTGAGCGGGAGAGAGTACAATGAGCAGTTCTTC.

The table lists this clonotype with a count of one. The CDR3 DNA follows: TGTGCCAGTGGGGGGGGGGACAGCTCCTACGAGCAGTACTTC. Protein product: CASGGGDSSYEQYF. J is TRBJ2-5 and V is TRBV6-5; D might be TRBD1 or TRBD2, each matching 7 bases. The DNA end is a closer match to TRBJ2-7, so the J assignment may be wrong. Germline V gene sequence: CDR1 MNHEY, CDR2 SVGAGI. The CDR3 has 14 amino acids.

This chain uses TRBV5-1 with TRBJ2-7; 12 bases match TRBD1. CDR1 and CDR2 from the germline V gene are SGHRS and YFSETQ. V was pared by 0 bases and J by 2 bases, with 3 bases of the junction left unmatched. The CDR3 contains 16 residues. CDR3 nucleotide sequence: TGCGCCAGCAGCTTGGGGGACAGGGGGCGAACCTACGAGCAGTACTTC. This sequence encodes CASSLGDRGRTYEQYF.

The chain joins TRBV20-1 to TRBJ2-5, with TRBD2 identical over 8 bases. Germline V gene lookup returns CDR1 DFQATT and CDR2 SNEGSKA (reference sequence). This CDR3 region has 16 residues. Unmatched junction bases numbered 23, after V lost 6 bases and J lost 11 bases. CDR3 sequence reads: CSASGRRTGGSYGQYF. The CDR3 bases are TGCAGTGCGAGCGGGCGAAGAACGGGGGGGTCCTACGGGCAGTACTTC.

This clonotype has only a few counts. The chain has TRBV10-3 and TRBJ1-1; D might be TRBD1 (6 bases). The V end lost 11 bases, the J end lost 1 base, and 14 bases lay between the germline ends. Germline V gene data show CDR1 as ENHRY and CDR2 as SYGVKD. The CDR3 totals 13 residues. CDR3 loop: CAAHGTSNTEAFF. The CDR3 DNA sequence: TGTGCCGCCCACGGGACATCGAACACTGAAGCTTTCTTT.

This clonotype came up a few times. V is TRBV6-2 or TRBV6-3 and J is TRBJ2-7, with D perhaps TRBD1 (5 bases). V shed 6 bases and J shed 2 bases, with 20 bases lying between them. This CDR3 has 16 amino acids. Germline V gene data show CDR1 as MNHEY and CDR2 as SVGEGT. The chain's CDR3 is CASSPRGRGGTYEQYF. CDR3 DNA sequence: TGTGCCAGCAGCCCCCGCGGAAGGGGTGGCACCTACGAGCAGTACTTC.

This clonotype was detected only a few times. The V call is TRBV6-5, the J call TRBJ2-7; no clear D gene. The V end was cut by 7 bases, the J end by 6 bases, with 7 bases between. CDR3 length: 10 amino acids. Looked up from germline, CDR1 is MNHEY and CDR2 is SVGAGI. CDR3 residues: CASTSGEQYF. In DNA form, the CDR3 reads TGTGCCAGCACTAGTGGCGAGCAGTACTTC.